This T cell receptor (beta chain) emerged from a study of molecular identifiers for immune sequencing clone quantification. The overall study: Replicate runs used RNA from roughly 20,000 or 100,000 naive CD8 cells, which was split five ways into aliquots, and four of those aliquots were then sequenced.

V lost 1 base and J 6 bases, leaving 18 bases between the germline ends. The CDR3 totals 16 residues. CDR1 SGHRS and CDR2 YFSETQ come from the germline V gene. Naive CD8 T cells underwent sorting with the CD8+CD4-CCR7+CD45RA+ definition. The authors built bulk TCR libraries by previously described methods with listed TCR primers. TCRdb reprocessed the PCR reads with MiXCR, giving one entry per CDR3 protein. The table includes 600,000 to 650,000 distinct CDR3 sequences, just under 20% detected once. The table lists this clonotype with many counts. The TCR originated in a human donor in good health. Some libraries in this study had Jurkat cell RNA spiked in. This chain joins TRBV5-1 and TRBJ2-3, with D unresolved. Sequenced material: naive CD8+ T cells from blood, with Jurkat cell RNA spiked in. Subset described: FACS-sorted CD8+CD4-CCR7+CD45RA+ naive T cells. This CDR3 is CASSLTGDTVWDTQYF. The CDR3 bases are TGCGCCAGCAGCTTGACTGGCGACACAGTTTGGGATACGCAGTATTTT.